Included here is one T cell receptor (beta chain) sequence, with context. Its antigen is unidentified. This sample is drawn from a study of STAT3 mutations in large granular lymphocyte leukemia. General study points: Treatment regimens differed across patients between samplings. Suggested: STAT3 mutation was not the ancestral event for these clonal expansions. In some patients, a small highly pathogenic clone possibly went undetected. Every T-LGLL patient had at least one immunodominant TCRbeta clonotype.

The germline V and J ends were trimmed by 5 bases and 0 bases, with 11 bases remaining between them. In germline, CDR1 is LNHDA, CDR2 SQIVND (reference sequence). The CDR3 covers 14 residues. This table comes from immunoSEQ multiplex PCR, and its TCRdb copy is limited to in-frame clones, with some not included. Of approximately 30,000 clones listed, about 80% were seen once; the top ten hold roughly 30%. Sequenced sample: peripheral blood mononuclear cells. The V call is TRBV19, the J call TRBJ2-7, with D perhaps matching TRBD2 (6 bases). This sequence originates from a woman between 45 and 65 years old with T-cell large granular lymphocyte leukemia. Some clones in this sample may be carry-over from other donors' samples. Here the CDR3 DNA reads TGTGCCAGTAGTCCGGGACTTGCCTCCTACGAGCAGTACTTC. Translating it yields CASSPGLASYEQYF.